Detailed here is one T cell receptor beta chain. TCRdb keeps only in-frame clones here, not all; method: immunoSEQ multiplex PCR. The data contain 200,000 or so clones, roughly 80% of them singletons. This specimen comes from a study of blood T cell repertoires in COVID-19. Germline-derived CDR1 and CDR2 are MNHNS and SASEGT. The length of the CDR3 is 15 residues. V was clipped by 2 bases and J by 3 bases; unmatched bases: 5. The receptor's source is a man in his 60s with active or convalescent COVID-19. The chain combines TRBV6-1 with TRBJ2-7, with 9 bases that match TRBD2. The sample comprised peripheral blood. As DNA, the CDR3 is TGTGCCAGCAGTGAATATACTAGCGGGTACTACGAGCAGTACTTC. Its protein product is CASSEYTSGYYEQYF.